These 5 T cell receptor beta chains were sequenced from one sample in a study of PD-L1 blockade in urothelial cancer. TCRdb keeps only in-frame clones here, not all; method: immunoSEQ multiplex PCR. This table holds over 65,000 clones, under 90% found once. Noted time point: pretreatment peripheral blood. The starting material was PBMCs, obtained around atezolizumab (anti-PD-L1) treatment. These receptors originate from a man in his sixties or seventies with urothelial cancer.

This clone has just a few counts. The identical CDR3 is also encoded by other nucleotide sequences in the sample. J is TRBJ1-1 and V is TRBV5-4, with 7 bases identical to TRBD1. From germline, CDR1 is SGHNT and CDR2 YYREEE (reference sequence). V shed 0 bases, J shed 0 bases, and the junction held 2 bases outside the gene matches. The CDR3 length is 15 residues. The CDR3 DNA reads TGTGCCAGCAGCTTGGAAGGGGGCTTGAACACTGAAGCTTTCTTT. Its protein is CASSLEGGLNTEAFF. Together with reference TRBV5-4 and TRBJ1-1, the CDR3 gives the full variable domain: ETGVTQSPTHLIKTRGQQVTLRCSSQSGHNTVSWYQQALGQGPQFIFQYYREEENGRGNFPPRFSGLQFPNYSSELNVNALELDDSALYLCASSLEGGLNTEAFFGQGTRLTVV.

This clone has a single count. This rearrangement joins TRBV5-5 to TRBJ2-7, with D maybe TRBD1 (6 bases). CDR1 and CDR2 (germline): SGHKS, YYEKEE (reference sequence). The V gene lost 3 bases and the J gene lost 3 bases, with 13 bases spanning the gap. The CDR3 length is 14 residues. The CDR3 is CASSSTGINYEQYF. CDR3 DNA sequence: TGTGCCAGCAGCTCGACAGGTATTAACTACGAGCAGTACTTC.

The chain links TRBV10-3 to TRBJ2-3, with D tentatively TRBD2 (6 bases). Trimming took off 3 bases at V and 3 bases at J, with 10 bases between the two ends. Germline V gene sequence: CDR1 ENHRY, CDR2 SYGVKD. The CDR3 runs to 14 residues. The CDR3 is CAISDGRGTDTQYF. In DNA, the CDR3 is TGTGCCATCAGTGACGGGCGGGGAACAGATACGCAGTATTTT.

CDR3 protein: CASSLSGSGTGELFF. Written as DNA, the CDR3 is TGTGCCAGCAGCTTAAGCGGGAGCGGCACCGGGGAGCTGTTTTTT. This chain joins TRBV7-3 and TRBJ2-2; 7 bases map to TRBD2. This CDR3 has 15 amino acids. Germline assignment: CDR1 SGHTA and CDR2 FQGTGA. After removal of 1 base from V and 4 bases from J, the junction contained 3 bases not matched to a gene.

This clone was found once. The chain has TRBV19 and TRBJ2-1; 8 bases fit TRBD2. CDR1 and CDR2 (germline): LNHDA, SQIVND (reference sequence). The CDR3 totals 15 residues. Losses at the gene ends were 4 bases for V and 2 bases for J; bases not matched to a gene: 4. Here the CDR3 reads CASSRAGGTYNEQFF. The CDR3, as DNA: TGTGCCAGTAGTAGGGCGGGAGGAACCTACAATGAGCAGTTCTTC. Full variable domain (missing parts from reference TRBV19 and TRBJ2-1): DGGITQSPKYLFRKEGQNVTLSCEQNLNHDAMYWYRQDPGQGLRLIYYSQIVNDFQKGDIAEGYSVSREKKESFPLTVTSAQKNPTAFYLCASSRAGGTYNEQFFGPGTRLTVL.